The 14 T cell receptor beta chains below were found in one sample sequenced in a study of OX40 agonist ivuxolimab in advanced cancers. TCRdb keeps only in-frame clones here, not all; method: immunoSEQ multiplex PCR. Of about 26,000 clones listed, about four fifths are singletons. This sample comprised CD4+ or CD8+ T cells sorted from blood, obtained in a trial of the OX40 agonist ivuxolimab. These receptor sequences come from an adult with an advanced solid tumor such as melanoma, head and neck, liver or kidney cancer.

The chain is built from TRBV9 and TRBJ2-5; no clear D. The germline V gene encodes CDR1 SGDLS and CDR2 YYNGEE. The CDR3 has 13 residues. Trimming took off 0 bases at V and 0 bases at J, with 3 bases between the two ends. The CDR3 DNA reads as TGTGCCAGCAGCGTAGGAGACCAAGAGACCCAGTACTTC. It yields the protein CASSVGDQETQYF.

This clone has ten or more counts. This CDR3 is CASSLSVNYGYTF. The DNA of the CDR3 is TGTGCCAGCAGTTTATCAGTTAACTATGGCTACACCTTC. This chain connects TRBV27 to TRBJ1-2, with D unresolved. The germline CDR1 and CDR2 sequences are MNHEY and SMNVEV (reference sequence). V was trimmed by 0 bases and J by 1 base, leaving 3 bases between them. CDR3 size: 13 residues.

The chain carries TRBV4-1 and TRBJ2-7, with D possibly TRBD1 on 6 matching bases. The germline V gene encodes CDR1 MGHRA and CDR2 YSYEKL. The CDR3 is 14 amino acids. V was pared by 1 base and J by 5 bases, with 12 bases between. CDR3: CASSQVNRAHEQYF. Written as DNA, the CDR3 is TGCGCCAGCAGCCAAGTTAACAGGGCCCACGAGCAGTACTTC.

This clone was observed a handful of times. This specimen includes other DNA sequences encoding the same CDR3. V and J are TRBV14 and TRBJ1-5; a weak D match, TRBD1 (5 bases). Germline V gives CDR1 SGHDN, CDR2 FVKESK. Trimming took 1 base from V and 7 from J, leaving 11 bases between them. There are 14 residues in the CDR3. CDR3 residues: CASSQGGIGQPQHF. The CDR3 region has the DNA TGTGCCAGCAGCCAAGGGGGGATCGGCCAGCCCCAGCATTTT.

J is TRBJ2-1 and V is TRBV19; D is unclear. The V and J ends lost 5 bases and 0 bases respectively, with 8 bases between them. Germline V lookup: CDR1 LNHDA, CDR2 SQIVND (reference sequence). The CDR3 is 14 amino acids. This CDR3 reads CASSLESSYNEQFF. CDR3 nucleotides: TGTGCCAGTAGTTTGGAGAGCTCCTACAATGAGCAGTTCTTC.

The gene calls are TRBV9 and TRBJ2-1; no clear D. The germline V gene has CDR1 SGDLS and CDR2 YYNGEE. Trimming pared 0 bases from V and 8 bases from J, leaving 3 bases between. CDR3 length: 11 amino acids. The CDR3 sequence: CASSVADEQFF. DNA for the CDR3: TGTGCCAGCAGCGTAGCCGATGAGCAGTTCTTC.

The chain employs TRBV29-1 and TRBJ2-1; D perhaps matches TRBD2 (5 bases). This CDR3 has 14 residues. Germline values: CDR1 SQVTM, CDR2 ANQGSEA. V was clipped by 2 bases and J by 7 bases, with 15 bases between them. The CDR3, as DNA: TGCAGCGTTGAAAGTGGGAGAGGGTGGAATGAGCAGTTCTTC. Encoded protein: CSVESGRGWNEQFF.

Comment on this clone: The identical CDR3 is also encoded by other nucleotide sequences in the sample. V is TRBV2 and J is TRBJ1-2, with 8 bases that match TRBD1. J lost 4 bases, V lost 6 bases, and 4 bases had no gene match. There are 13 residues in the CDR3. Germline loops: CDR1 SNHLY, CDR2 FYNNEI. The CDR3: CASRGTGPYGYTF. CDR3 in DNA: TGTGCCAGCAGGGGGACAGGCCCCTATGGCTACACCTTC.

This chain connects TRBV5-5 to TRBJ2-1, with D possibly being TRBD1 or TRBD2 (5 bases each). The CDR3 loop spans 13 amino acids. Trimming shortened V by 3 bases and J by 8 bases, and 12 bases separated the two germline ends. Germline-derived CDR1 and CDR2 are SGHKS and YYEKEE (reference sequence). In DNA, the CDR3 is TGTGCCAGCAGCTCTGAGGGGTGGTATGAGCAGTTCTTC. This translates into CASSSEGWYEQFF.

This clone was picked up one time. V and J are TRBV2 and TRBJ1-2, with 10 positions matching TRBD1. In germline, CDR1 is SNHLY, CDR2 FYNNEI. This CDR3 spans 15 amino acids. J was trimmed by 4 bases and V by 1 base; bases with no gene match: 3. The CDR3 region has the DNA TGTGCCAGCAGTGAAGGGGACAGGGGAATCTATGGCTACACCTTC. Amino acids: CASSEGDRGIYGYTF.

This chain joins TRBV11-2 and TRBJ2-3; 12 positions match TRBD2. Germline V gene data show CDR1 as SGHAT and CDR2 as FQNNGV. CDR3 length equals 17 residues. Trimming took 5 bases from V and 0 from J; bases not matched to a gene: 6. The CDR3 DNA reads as TGTGCCAGCAGCCCCCGGACTAGCGGGGAAAGCACAGATACGCAGTATTTT. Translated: CASSPRTSGESTDTQYF.

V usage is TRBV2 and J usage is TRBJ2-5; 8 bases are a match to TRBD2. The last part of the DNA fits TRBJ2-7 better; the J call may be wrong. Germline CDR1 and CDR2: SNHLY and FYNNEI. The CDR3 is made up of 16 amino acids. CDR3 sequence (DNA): TGTGCCAGCAGTGAGTTTGAACTAGCGGATTACTACGAGCAGTACTTC. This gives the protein CASSEFELADYYEQYF.

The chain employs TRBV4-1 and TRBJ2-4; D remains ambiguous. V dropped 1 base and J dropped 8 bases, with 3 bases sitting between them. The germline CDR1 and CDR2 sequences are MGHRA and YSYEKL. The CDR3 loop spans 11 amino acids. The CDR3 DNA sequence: TGCGCCAGCAGCCAAGGGGACATTCAGTACTTC. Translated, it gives CASSQGDIQYF.

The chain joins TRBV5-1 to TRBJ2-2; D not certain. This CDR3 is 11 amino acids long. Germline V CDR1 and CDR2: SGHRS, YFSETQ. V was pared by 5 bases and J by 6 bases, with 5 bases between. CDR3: CASRGSGELFF. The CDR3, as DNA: TGCGCCAGCAGGGGGTCCGGGGAGCTGTTTTTT.